This T cell receptor (beta chain) was sequenced during a study of cytomegalovirus exposure and HLA in healthy donors. PCR used 60 Vbeta primers and 13 Jbeta primers. The data were produced by immunoSEQ multiplex PCR, yet TCRdb's version contains in-frame clones alone and is incomplete. The data hold about 110,000 clones, with 70% to 75% observed a single time. Per germline, CDR1 SEHNR and CDR2 FQNEAQ (reference sequence). The CDR3 has 18 amino acids. J gave up 6 bases and V 1 base, and 14 bases lay outside the gene matches. The sample consisted of PBMCs. This chain links TRBV7-9 with TRBJ2-1; 8 bases agree with TRBD2. The sequence came from a female donor in good health and CMV-seronegative. CDR3 amino acids: CASSLVFSGRAQGNEQFF. CDR3 nucleotides: TGTGCCAGCAGCTTAGTTTTCTCCGGGAGGGCCCAGGGCAATGAGCAGTTCTTC.